This T cell receptor beta chain emerged from a study of blood T cell repertoires in COVID-19 (TCRdb year 2020). Broadly, across the study: Samples covering the acute and convalescent phases of COVID-19 were provided by collaborators in the United States, Italy and Spain. The repertoires were released in a freely available public database intended as a resource for research on the immune response to SARS-CoV-2. Where available, HLA class I and class II types were taken from metadata supplied by the sample provider and were not determined by assay-based typing. A de-identified subject ID, COVID-19 status, age in years and sex were almost always included in the sample metadata. The dataset comprised deeply sampled blood TCRbeta repertoires from subjects exposed to, actively infected with, or recovered from COVID-19. The prospective study material was composed of cDNA or gDNA derived from T cells, B-cell-depleted T cells, or PBMCs. Samples were obtained from the ongoing ImmuneRACE study (first 160 participants) and from some 1,200 subjects provided by 6 global collaborators. The study at large found these results: Clinical and demographic metadata were provided uncurated, with the amount varying by source and participant.

TCRbeta CDR3 regions were amplified from genomic DNA by means of the immunoSEQ Assay, a bias-controlled multiplex PCR. Per the authors' processing: The number of nucleated cells in each sample was estimated by amplification of reference gene primers within the assay. To quantify the absolute abundance of each unique TCRbeta CDR3 rearrangement, sequence reads were collapsed and filtered. For each sample, productive Simpson clonality was calculated as the square root of Simpson's diversity index across productive rearrangements. TCRdb retrieved this table from immuneACCESS and kept in-frame rearrangements only. Not all clones are present; in checked studies, unresolved V genes account for under half, and no reason is known for the remainder. That table furnishes V, J and clone size, whereas the DNA furnished D and trimming. A total of some 80,000 clones appear in this sample, under 80% of them only once. Around 20% of the sample is held by the ten biggest clonotypes.

With regard to this clone: This receptor's antigen is unknown. The sample holds no much larger clone one base away, and base qualities are not on file.

Collaborating institutions collected whole blood in K2EDTA tubes following their own protocols. Collaborator samples were shipped for TCRbeta analysis as frozen whole blood, isolated PBMCs, or DNA extracted from either sample type. The receptor was isolated from a woman older than 75 with active or convalescent COVID-19. Sequenced: peripheral blood.

The nucleotide sequence reads as follows: TGTGCCAGCAGCTTTGACCTAGTTGGAAACACCATATATTTT. The resulting protein is CASSFDLVGNTIYF. Here the chain combines TRBV7-2 and TRBJ1-3; the D gene assignment is ambiguous. V loses 3 bases, J loses 3 bases, and the germline ends lie 9 bases apart. Reading the germline V gene gives CDR1 SGHTA and CDR2 FQGNSA. The CDR3 sequence holds 14 residues, the cysteine and phenylalanine included. Only the CDR3 part of the read is kept: 42 bases, read in frame from the first base.